This T cell receptor (beta chain) was sequenced for a study of PD-L1 blockade in urothelial cancer. The V gene lost 10 bases and the J gene lost 0 bases, with 19 bases spanning the gap. Germline V gives CDR1 SEHNR, CDR2 FQNEAQ (reference sequence). This CDR3 has 16 amino acids. Time point indicated: pretreatment peripheral blood. About this clone itself: Its specificity is not known.

Study outcomes and limitations: The study found that durable-benefit patients expanded tumor-associated blood clones more at 3 weeks.

The assay was immunoSEQ multiplex PCR, and TCRdb's table has in-frame clones only and misses some. The sample records some 120,000 clones, approximately 84% being singletons. This TCR was sampled from a man between 45 and 60 years old with urothelial cancer. The chain joins TRBV7-9 to TRBJ2-1; D is possibly TRBD2 (7 bases). The source material was PBMCs, sampled around atezolizumab (anti-PD-L1) treatment. CDR3 loop: CAISPGGGSSYNEQFF. CDR3 in DNA: TGTGCCATCTCCCCGGGGGGCGGGAGCTCCTACAATGAGCAGTTCTTC.